The table lists the clone carrying this T cell receptor (beta chain) with many counts. The ends lost 5 bases at V and 3 bases at J; junction bases unmatched: 7. This CDR3 has 16 amino acids. This sample was included in a study of human T cells and chemical hapten exposure. At the level of the study: There were weekly diphenylcyclopropenone doses to the scalp for patients throughout the approximately 25-week study. Small pooled library volume differences mainly caused per-sample TCR yield variation.

The time point: pre-sensitization, week 0. Noted treatment: therapeutic diphenylcyclopropenone sensitization with weekly scalp DPC. In the source study's methods: Counts of TCRs in each sample centred on a median of about 99,000 and extended from about 24,000 to 680,000. TCRdb reprocessed the RACE reads via MiXCR and lists one record per CDR3 protein. The V and J calls come from TCRdb's annotation, not from the publication. The sample yields 380,000 or so distinct CDR3 sequences, over 5% seen once. The chain recombines TRBV12-3 or TRBV12-4 with TRBJ2-3; 11 nucleotides agree with TRBD2. Sequences were derived from whole blood, sampled in connection with sensitization to the hapten diphenylcyclopropenone (DPC). This TCR came from a woman aged 18-30 years with alopecia areata. Some clones in this sample may be carry-over from other donors' samples. CDR3 amino acids: CASSPPGLAATDTQYF. Here the CDR3 DNA reads TGTGCCAGCAGTCCGCCGGGACTAGCGGCGACAGATACGCAGTATTTT.